These T cell receptor beta chains were read from a single sample in a study of T cells after yellow fever vaccination. TCRdb ran MiXCR on the 5' RACE reads and lists one entry per CDR3 protein. The table records 150,000 to 200,000 distinct CDR3 sequences, around 9.7% of them present only once. Here the sequenced sample was CD8+ T cells sorted from PBMCs, taken 45 days after the yellow fever booster vaccination. Source of these receptors: a man aged 18-30 years who received the YFV17D yellow fever vaccine. The CDR3 runs from the conserved cysteine through the conserved F or W. Fields, in order: CDR3 protein, CDR3 DNA, clone size, D gene, J gene, V gene. The D gene is left open where the match is weak. Size tells how often a clone was seen (once, few, many) or the class of an expanded clone, and some rows leave it out.

CDR3aa: CASASGRNEQFF
CDR3nt: TGTGCCAGCGCATCCGGCCGCAATGAGCAGTTCTTC
abundance: few
d_gene: -
j_gene: TRBJ2-1
v_gene: TRBV12-3/TRBV12-4

CDR3aa: CASSRRGMESGNEQFF
CDR3nt: TGTGCCAGCAGTCGGCGGGGAATGGAGTCTGGGAATGAGCAGTTCTTC
abundance: few
d_gene: -
j_gene: TRBJ2-1
v_gene: TRBV6-4

CDR3aa: CASSQEAGATYEQYF
CDR3nt: TGCGCCAGCAGCCAAGAGGCCGGAGCAACCTACGAGCAGTACTTC
abundance: few
d_gene: -
j_gene: TRBJ2-7
v_gene: TRBV4-3

CDR3aa: CASFESSGTSSIQYF
CDR3nt: TGTGCCAGCTTCGAGTCCTCCGGGACTTCCTCCATTCAGTACTTC
abundance: many
d_gene: -
j_gene: TRBJ2-4
v_gene: TRBV18

CDR3aa: CASSTRGGGSSYNEQFF
CDR3nt: TGTGCCAGTAGTACCCGAGGCGGGGGTAGCTCCTACAATGAGCAGTTCTTC
abundance: -
d_gene: TRBD2
j_gene: TRBJ2-1
v_gene: TRBV19

CDR3aa: CASSYSAGLPYEQFF
CDR3nt: TGTGCCAGCAGTTACTCAGCAGGGTTACCCTATGAGCAGTTCTTC
abundance: -
d_gene: -
j_gene: TRBJ2-1
v_gene: TRBV6-2/TRBV6-3

CDR3aa: CATSSVRPNTEAFF
CDR3nt: TGTGCCACCAGCTCTGTCAGACCGAACACTGAAGCTTTCTTT
abundance: -
d_gene: -
j_gene: TRBJ1-1
v_gene: TRBV15

CDR3aa: CASTTVPPGTGAAGYEQYF
CDR3nt: TGTGCCAGCACCACGGTGCCCCCCGGGACAGGGGCCGCGGGCTACGAGCAGTACTTC
abundance: few
d_gene: TRBD1
j_gene: TRBJ2-7
v_gene: TRBV6-6

CDR3aa: CASSDIGTSVVNEQFF
CDR3nt: TGTGCCAGCAGTGATATCGGGACTAGCGTGGTCAATGAGCAGTTCTTC
abundance: -
d_gene: TRBD2
j_gene: TRBJ2-1
v_gene: TRBV6-1

CDR3aa: CASRLAEHTGELFF
CDR3nt: TGTGCCAGCAGACTAGCGGAGCACACCGGGGAGCTGTTTTTT
abundance: few
d_gene: TRBD2
j_gene: TRBJ2-2
v_gene: TRBV6-5

CDR3aa: CASSQDRSGTSGEKLFF
CDR3nt: TGCGCCAGCAGCCAAGATCGCTCCGGGACCTCCGGGGAAAAACTGTTTTTT
abundance: -
d_gene: -
j_gene: TRBJ1-4
v_gene: TRBV4-3

CDR3aa: CASSTRVQRGDEQFF
CDR3nt: TGTGCCAGCAGCACTCGGGTTCAGCGGGGGGACGAGCAGTTCTTC
abundance: many
d_gene: TRBD2
j_gene: TRBJ2-1
v_gene: TRBV14

CDR3aa: CASSLGQGSYGYTF
CDR3nt: TGTGCCAGCAGCTTGGGACAGGGGAGCTATGGCTACACCTTC
abundance: many
d_gene: TRBD1
j_gene: TRBJ1-2
v_gene: TRBV5-4

CDR3aa: CASGGLTSTDTQYF
CDR3nt: TGTGCCAGCGGGGGCTTAACTAGCACAGATACGCAGTATTTT
abundance: many
d_gene: -
j_gene: TRBJ2-3
v_gene: TRBV19

CDR3aa: CASSYSPALREDTQYF
CDR3nt: TGTGCCAGCAGTTACTCCCCAGCTTTACGGGAAGATACGCAGTATTTT
abundance: -
d_gene: -
j_gene: TRBJ2-3
v_gene: TRBV6-6

CDR3aa: CASSQGGGLVMEFF
CDR3nt: TGCGCCAGCAGCCAAGGTGGGGGATTGGTTATGGAGTTCTTC
abundance: many
d_gene: -
j_gene: TRBJ2-1
v_gene: TRBV4-1

CDR3aa: CSALVAGGLVYEQYF
CDR3nt: TGCAGTGCATTGGTAGCGGGGGGCCTGGTCTACGAGCAGTACTTC
abundance: few
d_gene: TRBD2
j_gene: TRBJ2-7
v_gene: TRBV20-1

CDR3aa: CASSQDWGRDSPLHF
CDR3nt: TGCGCCAGCAGCCAAGATTGGGGAAGGGATTCACCCCTCCACTTT
abundance: -
d_gene: -
j_gene: TRBJ1-6
v_gene: TRBV4-1

CDR3aa: CASTRQNTGELFF
CDR3nt: TGTGCCAGCACGAGACAGAACACCGGGGAGCTGTTTTTT
abundance: few
d_gene: -
j_gene: TRBJ2-2
v_gene: TRBV27

CDR3aa: CASSQVGRVHEQYF
CDR3nt: TGCGCCAGCAGCCAAGTTGGCAGGGTGCACGAGCAGTACTTC
abundance: -
d_gene: -
j_gene: TRBJ2-7
v_gene: TRBV4-1

CDR3aa: CASRYLTGNSPLHF
CDR3nt: TGTGCCAGCCGATATCTGACAGGGAATTCACCCCTCCACTTT
abundance: many
d_gene: TRBD1
j_gene: TRBJ1-6
v_gene: TRBV6-1

CDR3aa: CASSRDSRTDTQYF
CDR3nt: TGTGCCAGCAGCCGGGACAGTCGCACAGATACGCAGTATTTT
abundance: few
d_gene: TRBD1
j_gene: TRBJ2-3
v_gene: TRBV7-9

CDR3aa: CASRTDRENEKLFF
CDR3nt: TGTGCCAGCAGGACGGACAGGGAAAATGAAAAACTGTTTTTT
abundance: few
d_gene: TRBD1
j_gene: TRBJ1-4
v_gene: TRBV6-2/TRBV6-3

CDR3aa: CASSFTTVNTEAFF
CDR3nt: TGTGCCAGCAGTTTTACTACGGTGAACACTGAAGCTTTCTTT
abundance: few
d_gene: -
j_gene: TRBJ1-1
v_gene: TRBV12-3/TRBV12-4

CDR3aa: CASTMTYGGSGNTIYF
CDR3nt: TGTGCCAGCACCATGACGTACGGGGGCTCGGGAAACACCATATATTTT
abundance: -
d_gene: -
j_gene: TRBJ1-3
v_gene: TRBV6-5

CDR3aa: CASSQVRSTDTQYF
CDR3nt: TGCGCCAGCAGCCAAGTCAGGTCCACAGATACGCAGTATTTT
abundance: -
d_gene: -
j_gene: TRBJ2-3
v_gene: TRBV4-1

CDR3aa: CASSLKLIGAEAFF
CDR3nt: TGTGCCAGCAGCTTAAAATTGATCGGGGCTGAAGCTTTCTTT
abundance: -
d_gene: -
j_gene: TRBJ1-1
v_gene: TRBV7-2

CDR3aa: CASSPFWGSEDTQYF
CDR3nt: TGTGCCAGCAGCCCTTTCTGGGGGTCGGAAGATACGCAGTATTTT
abundance: -
d_gene: -
j_gene: TRBJ2-3
v_gene: TRBV7-2

CDR3aa: CASINRPAATNEKLFF
CDR3nt: TGTGCCAGCATTAACAGGCCGGCAGCAACTAATGAAAAACTGTTTTTT
abundance: -
d_gene: -
j_gene: TRBJ1-4
v_gene: TRBV2

CDR3aa: CASSKDTAYEQYF
CDR3nt: TGTGCCAGCAGCAAGGACACAGCCTACGAGCAGTACTTC
abundance: -
d_gene: -
j_gene: TRBJ2-7
v_gene: TRBV5-5

CDR3aa: CASSQEGGTGANYAEGYTF
CDR3nt: TGCGCCAGCAGCCAAGAGGGGGGGACAGGGGCGAATTATGCCGAGGGCTACACCTTC
abundance: -
d_gene: TRBD1
j_gene: TRBJ1-2
v_gene: TRBV4-1

CDR3aa: CASSHFAGSYNEQFF
CDR3nt: TGCGCCAGCAGCCATTTTGCGGGGTCGTACAATGAGCAGTTCTTC
abundance: -
d_gene: -
j_gene: TRBJ2-1
v_gene: TRBV4-1

CDR3aa: CASSLDELAKNIQYF
CDR3nt: TGCGCCAGCAGCTTGGATGAGTTAGCCAAAAACATTCAGTACTTC
abundance: many
d_gene: -
j_gene: TRBJ2-4
v_gene: TRBV5-1

CDR3aa: CASSQDDPGETQYF
CDR3nt: TGTGCCAGCAGCCAAGATGACCCCGGGGAGACCCAGTACTTC
abundance: -
d_gene: -
j_gene: TRBJ2-5
v_gene: TRBV3-1

CDR3aa: CASSIHPGANVLTF
CDR3nt: TGTGCCAGTAGTATTCATCCTGGGGCCAACGTCCTGACTTTC
abundance: few
d_gene: -
j_gene: TRBJ2-6
v_gene: TRBV19

CDR3aa: CASSIGGETQYF
CDR3nt: TGTGCCAGCAGTATCGGGGGAGAGACCCAGTACTTC
abundance: many
d_gene: -
j_gene: TRBJ2-5
v_gene: TRBV6-2/TRBV6-3

CDR3aa: CASSQDRGVNYEQYF
CDR3nt: TGCGCCAGCAGCCAAGATAGGGGGGTGAACTACGAGCAGTACTTC
abundance: few
d_gene: -
j_gene: TRBJ2-7
v_gene: TRBV4-3

CDR3aa: CASGLDTGTTNTGELFF
CDR3nt: TGTGCTAGTGGTTTGGATACCGGGACAACGAACACCGGGGAGCTGTTTTTT
abundance: many
d_gene: -
j_gene: TRBJ2-2
v_gene: TRBV12-5

CDR3aa: CASMGSGRYNEQFF
CDR3nt: TGTGCCAGCATGGGTAGCGGGCGTTACAATGAGCAGTTCTTC
abundance: -
d_gene: TRBD2
j_gene: TRBJ2-1
v_gene: TRBV12-3/TRBV12-4

CDR3aa: CASSTPPENIQYF
CDR3nt: TGTGCCAGCAGCACACCTCCGGAAAACATTCAGTACTTC
abundance: few
d_gene: -
j_gene: TRBJ2-4
v_gene: TRBV5-5

CDR3aa: CASSLVGGANTGELFF
CDR3nt: TGTGCCAGCAGCTTAGTCGGGGGAGCGAACACCGGGGAGCTGTTTTTT
abundance: few
d_gene: -
j_gene: TRBJ2-2
v_gene: TRBV7-9

CDR3aa: CASSRTDREEETQYF
CDR3nt: TGCGCCAGCAGCCGGACGGACAGGGAAGAGGAGACCCAGTACTTC
abundance: -
d_gene: TRBD1
j_gene: TRBJ2-5
v_gene: TRBV4-1

CDR3aa: CASSPRGDEQYF
CDR3nt: TGTGCCAGCAGCCCAAGGGGGGACGAGCAGTACTTC
abundance: many
d_gene: -
j_gene: TRBJ2-7
v_gene: TRBV25-1

CDR3aa: CASSSGDRAKAFF
CDR3nt: TGTGCCAGCAGTTCCGGGGACAGGGCCAAGGCTTTCTTT
abundance: -
d_gene: TRBD1
j_gene: TRBJ1-1
v_gene: TRBV27

CDR3aa: CSVEQGNWDTQYF
CDR3nt: TGCAGCGTTGAACAGGGGAACTGGGATACGCAGTATTTT
abundance: many
d_gene: -
j_gene: TRBJ2-3
v_gene: TRBV29-1

CDR3aa: CASSTGAPYNEQFF
CDR3nt: TGTGCCAGCTCAACAGGGGCACCCTACAATGAGCAGTTCTTC
abundance: -
d_gene: TRBD1
j_gene: TRBJ2-1
v_gene: TRBV18

CDR3aa: CAISSGTDYTGELFF
CDR3nt: TGTGCCATCAGTTCCGGGACAGACTACACCGGGGAGCTGTTTTTT
abundance: few
d_gene: TRBD1
j_gene: TRBJ2-2
v_gene: TRBV10-3